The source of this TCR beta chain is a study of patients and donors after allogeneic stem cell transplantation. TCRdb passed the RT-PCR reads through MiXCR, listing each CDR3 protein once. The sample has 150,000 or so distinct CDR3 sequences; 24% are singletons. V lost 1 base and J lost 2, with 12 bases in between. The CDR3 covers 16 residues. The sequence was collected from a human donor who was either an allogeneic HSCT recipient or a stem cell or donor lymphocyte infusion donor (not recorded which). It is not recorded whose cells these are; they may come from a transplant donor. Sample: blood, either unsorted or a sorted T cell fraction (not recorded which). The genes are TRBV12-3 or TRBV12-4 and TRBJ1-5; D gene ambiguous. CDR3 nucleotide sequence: TGTGCCAGCAGTTTAGGGGAGGGATTTGGCAATCAGCCCCAGCATTTT. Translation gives CASSLGEGFGNQPQHF.